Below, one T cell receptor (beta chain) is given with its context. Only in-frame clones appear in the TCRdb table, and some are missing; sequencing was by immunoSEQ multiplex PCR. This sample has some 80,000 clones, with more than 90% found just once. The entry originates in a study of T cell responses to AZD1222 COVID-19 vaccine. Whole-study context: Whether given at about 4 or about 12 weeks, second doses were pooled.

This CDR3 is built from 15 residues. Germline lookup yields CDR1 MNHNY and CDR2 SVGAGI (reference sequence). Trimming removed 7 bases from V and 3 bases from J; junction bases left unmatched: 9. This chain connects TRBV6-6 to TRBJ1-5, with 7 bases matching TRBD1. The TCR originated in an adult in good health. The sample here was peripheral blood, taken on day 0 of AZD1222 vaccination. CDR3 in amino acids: CASTTTGTINQPQHF. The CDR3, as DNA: TGTGCCAGCACAACGACAGGGACGATCAATCAGCCCCAGCATTTT.